The present TCR beta chain was sequenced within a study of T cells in Graves' hyperthyroidism and ophthalmopathy. The V and J ends lost 4 bases and 10 bases respectively, with 10 bases between them. The CDR3 totals 10 residues. Per germline, CDR1 SQVTM and CDR2 ANQGSEA. Hyperthyroidism, newly diagnosed and lasting under 2 months, affected patients aged 18 to 65. Diagnostic assessment was based on clinical symptoms, serum thyroxine and TRAb, thyroid ultrasound and orbital computed tomography. TCR beta CDR3 regions were amplified from RNA transcripts. With the HTBI primer set, the TCR CDR3 went through a first round of RT-PCR. Using its own MiXCR run on the multiplex PCR reads, TCRdb lists one record per CDR3 protein. In the table there are around 580,000 distinct CDR3 sequences, more than 45% of which are singletons.

This TCR was sampled from a woman aged 18-29 years with Graves' hyperthyroidism. The chain joins TRBV29-1 to TRBJ1-2; D gene unclear. The sample was peripheral blood or thyroid tissue (not recorded which). The CDR3 coding sequence is TGCAGCGTTGGGCTAGCAGACTACACCTTC. This codes for CSVGLADYTF.